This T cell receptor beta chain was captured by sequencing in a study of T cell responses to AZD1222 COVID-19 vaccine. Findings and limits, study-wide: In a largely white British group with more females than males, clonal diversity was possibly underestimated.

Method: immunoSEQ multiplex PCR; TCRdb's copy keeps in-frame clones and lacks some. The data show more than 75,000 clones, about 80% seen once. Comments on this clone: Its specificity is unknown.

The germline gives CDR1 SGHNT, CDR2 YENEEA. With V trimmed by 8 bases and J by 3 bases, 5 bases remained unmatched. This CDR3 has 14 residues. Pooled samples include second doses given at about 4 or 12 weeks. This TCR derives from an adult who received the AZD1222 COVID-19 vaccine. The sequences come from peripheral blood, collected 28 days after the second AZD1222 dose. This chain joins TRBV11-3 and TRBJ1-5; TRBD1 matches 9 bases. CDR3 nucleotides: TGTGCCAGCTCGGGACAGGGTGACAATCAGCCCCAGCATTTT. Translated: CASSGQGDNQPQHF.